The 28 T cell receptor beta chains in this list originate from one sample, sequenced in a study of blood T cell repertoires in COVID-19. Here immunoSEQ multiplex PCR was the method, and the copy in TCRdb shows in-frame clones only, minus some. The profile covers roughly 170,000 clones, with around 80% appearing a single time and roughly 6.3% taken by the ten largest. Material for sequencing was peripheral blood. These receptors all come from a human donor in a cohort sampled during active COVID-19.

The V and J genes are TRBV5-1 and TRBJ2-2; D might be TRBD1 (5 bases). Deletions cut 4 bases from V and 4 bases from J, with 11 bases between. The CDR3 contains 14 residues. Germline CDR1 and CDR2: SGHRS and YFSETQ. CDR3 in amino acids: CASSPDSSTGELFF. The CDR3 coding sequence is TGCGCCAGCAGCCCTGACAGTTCCACCGGGGAGCTGTTTTTT.

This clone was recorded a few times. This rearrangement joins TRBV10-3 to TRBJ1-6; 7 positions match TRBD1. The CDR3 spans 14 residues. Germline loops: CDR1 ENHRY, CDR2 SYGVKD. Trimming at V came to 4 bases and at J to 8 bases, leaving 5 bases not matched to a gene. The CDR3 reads CAISGQGSDSPLHF. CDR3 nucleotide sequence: TGTGCCATCAGTGGACAGGGTTCGGATTCACCCCTCCACTTT.

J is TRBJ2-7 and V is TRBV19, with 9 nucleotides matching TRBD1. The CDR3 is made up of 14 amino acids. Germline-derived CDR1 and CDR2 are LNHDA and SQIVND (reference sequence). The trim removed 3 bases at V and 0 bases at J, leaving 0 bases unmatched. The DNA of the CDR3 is TGTGCCAGTAGTATGACAGGGGGCTCCTACGAGCAGTACTTC. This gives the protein CASSMTGGSYEQYF.

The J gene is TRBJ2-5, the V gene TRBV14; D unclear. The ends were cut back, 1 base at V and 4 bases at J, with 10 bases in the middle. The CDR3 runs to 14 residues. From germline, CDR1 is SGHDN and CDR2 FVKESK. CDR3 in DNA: TGTGCCAGCAGCCAAGGCCAGATTGGAGAGACCCAGTACTTC. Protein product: CASSQGQIGETQYF.

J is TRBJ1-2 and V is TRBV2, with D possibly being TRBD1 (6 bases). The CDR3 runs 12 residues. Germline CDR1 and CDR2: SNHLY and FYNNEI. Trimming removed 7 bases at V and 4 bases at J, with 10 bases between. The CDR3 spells CASTQGPYGYTF. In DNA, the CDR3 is TGTGCCAGCACTCAGGGGCCCTATGGCTACACCTTC.

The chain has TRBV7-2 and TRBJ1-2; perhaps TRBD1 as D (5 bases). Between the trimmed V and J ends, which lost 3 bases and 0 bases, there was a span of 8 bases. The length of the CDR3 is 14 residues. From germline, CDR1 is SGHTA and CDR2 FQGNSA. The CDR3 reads CASSFTGANYGYTF. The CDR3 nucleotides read TGTGCCAGCAGCTTCACAGGAGCTAACTATGGCTACACCTTC. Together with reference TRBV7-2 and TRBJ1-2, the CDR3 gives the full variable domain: GAGVSQSPSNKVTEKGKDVELRCDPISGHTALYWYRQSLGQGLEFLIYFQGNSAPDKSGLPSDRFSAERTGGSVSTLTIQRTQQEDSAVYLCASSFTGANYGYTFGSGTRLTVV.

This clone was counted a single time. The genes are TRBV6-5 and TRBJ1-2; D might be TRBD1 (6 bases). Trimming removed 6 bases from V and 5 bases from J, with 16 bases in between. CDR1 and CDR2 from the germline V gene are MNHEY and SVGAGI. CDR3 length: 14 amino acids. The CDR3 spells CASRTGDPGYGYTF. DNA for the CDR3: TGTGCCAGCAGGACAGGAGACCCGGGGTATGGCTACACCTTC.

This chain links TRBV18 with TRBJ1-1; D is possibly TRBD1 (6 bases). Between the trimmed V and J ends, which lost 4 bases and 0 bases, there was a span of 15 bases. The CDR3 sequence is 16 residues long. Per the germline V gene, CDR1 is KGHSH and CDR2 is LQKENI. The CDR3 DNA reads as TGTGCCAGCTCACATCCAGGGGCCCCTCTGAACACTGAAGCTTTCTTT. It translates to CASSHPGAPLNTEAFF.

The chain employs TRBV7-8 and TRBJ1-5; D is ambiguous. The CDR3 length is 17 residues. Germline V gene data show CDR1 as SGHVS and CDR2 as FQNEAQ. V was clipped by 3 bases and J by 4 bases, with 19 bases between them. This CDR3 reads CASSLPPRLGRNQPQHF. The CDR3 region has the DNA TGTGCCAGCAGCTTGCCCCCTAGGTTAGGCCGTAATCAGCCCCAGCATTTT.

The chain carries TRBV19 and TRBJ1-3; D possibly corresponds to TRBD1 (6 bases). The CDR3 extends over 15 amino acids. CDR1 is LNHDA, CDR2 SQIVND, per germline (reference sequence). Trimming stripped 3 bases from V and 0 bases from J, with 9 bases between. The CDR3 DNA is TGTGCCAGTAGTATGGACAGCTACTCTGGAAACACCATATATTTT. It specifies CASSMDSYSGNTIYF.

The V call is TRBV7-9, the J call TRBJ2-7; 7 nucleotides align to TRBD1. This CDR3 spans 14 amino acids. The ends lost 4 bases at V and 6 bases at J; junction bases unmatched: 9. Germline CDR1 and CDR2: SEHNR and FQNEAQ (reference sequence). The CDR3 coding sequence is TGTGCCAGCAGCTCGACAGGGACAGTTCTCGAGCAGTACTTC. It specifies CASSSTGTVLEQYF.

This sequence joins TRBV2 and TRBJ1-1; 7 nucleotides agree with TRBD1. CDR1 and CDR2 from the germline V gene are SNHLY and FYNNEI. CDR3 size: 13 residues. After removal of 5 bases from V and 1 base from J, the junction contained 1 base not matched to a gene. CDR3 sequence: CASSTGENTEAFF. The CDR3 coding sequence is TGTGCCAGCAGTACAGGGGAGAACACTGAAGCTTTCTTT. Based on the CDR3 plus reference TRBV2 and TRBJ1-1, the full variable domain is EPEVTQTPSHQVTQMGQEVILRCVPISNHLYFYWYRQILGQKVEFLVSFYNNEISEKSEIFDDQFSVERPDGSNFTLKIRSTKLEDSAMYFCASSTGENTEAFFGQGTRLTVV.

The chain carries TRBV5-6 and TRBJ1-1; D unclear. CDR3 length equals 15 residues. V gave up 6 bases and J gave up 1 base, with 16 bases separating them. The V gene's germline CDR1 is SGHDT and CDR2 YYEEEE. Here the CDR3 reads CASKRVGLENTEAFF. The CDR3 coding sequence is TGTGCCAGCAAGCGGGTGGGGTTAGAGAACACTGAAGCTTTCTTT.

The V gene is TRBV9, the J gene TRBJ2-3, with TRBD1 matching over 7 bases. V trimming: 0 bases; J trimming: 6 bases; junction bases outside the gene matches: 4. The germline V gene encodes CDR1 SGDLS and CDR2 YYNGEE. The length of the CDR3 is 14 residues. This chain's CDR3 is CASSVEGAADTQYF. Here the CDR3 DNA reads TGTGCCAGCAGCGTAGAGGGGGCTGCGGATACGCAGTATTTT.

CDR3 in DNA: TGTGCCTGGAGGGTTTGGAGGTATGGCTACACCTTC. Amino acid sequence: CAWRVWRYGYTF. The gene calls are TRBV30 and TRBJ1-2; D remains ambiguous. Per the germline V gene, CDR1 is GTSNPN and CDR2 is SVGIG (reference sequence). The CDR3 has 12 residues. The V end was cut by 3 bases, the J end by 5 bases, with 10 bases between.

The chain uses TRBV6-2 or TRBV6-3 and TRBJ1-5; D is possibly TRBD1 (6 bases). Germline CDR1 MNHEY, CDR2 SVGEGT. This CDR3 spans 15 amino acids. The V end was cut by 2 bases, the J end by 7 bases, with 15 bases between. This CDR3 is CASSYEGVGTQPQHF. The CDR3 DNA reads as TGTGCCAGCAGTTACGAGGGGGTTGGTACGCAGCCCCAGCATTTT.

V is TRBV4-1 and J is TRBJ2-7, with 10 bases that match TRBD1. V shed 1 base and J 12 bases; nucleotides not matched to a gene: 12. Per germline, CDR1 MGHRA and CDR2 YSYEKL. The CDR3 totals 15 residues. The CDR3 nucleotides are TGCGCCAGCAGCCAAGGTGTTGGGACAGGGGAAATGCGGTACTTC. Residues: CASSQGVGTGEMRYF.

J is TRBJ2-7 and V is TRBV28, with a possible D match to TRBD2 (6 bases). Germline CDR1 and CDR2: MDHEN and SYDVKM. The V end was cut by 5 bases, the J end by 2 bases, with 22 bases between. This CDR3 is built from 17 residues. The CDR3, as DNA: TGTGCCAGCAGTCCCCGAGCCGACCAGCGGGCCCCCTACGAGCAGTACTTC. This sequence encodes CASSPRADQRAPYEQYF.

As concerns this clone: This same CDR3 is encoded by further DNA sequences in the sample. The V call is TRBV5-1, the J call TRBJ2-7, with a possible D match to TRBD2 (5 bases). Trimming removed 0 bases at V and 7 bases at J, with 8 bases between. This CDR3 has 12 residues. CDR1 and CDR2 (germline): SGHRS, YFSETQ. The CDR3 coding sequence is TGCGCCAGCAGCTTGGCGGGGAAGGAGCAGTACTTC. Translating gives CASSLAGKEQYF.

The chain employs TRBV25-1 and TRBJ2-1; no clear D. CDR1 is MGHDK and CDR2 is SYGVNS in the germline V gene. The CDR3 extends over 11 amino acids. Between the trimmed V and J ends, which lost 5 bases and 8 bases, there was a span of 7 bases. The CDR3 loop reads CASSTRDEQFF. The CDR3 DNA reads TGTGCCAGCAGTACGCGCGATGAGCAGTTCTTC.

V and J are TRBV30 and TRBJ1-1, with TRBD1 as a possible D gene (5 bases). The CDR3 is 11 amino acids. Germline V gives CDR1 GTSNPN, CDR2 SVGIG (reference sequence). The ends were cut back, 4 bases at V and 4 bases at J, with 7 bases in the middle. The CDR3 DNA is TGTGCCTGGACAGGGATCACTGAAGCTTTCTTT. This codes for CAWTGITEAFF.

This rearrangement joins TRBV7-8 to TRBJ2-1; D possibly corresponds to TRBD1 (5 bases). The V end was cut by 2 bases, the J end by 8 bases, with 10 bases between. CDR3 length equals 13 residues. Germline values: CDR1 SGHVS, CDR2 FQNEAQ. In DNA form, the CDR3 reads TGTGCCAGCAGCTTATTAGGCAGGGATGAGCAGTTCTTC. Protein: CASSLLGRDEQFF. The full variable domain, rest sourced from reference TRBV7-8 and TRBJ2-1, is GAGVSQSPRYKVAKRGQDVALRCDPISGHVSLFWYQQALGQGPEFLTYFQNEAQLDKSGLPSDRFFAERPEGSVSTLKIQRTQQEDSAVYLCASSLLGRDEQFFGPGTRLTVL.

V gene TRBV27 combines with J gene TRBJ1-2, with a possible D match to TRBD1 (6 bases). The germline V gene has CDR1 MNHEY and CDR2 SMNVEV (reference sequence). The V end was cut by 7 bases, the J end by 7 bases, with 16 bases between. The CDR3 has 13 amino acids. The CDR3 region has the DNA TGTGCCAGCAAAACAGAGGGGGTGGTTGGCTACACCTTC. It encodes CASKTEGVVGYTF.

The CDR3 nucleotides read TGTGCCAGCAGCTTAGAGGCTGGAGCAGGGCGCTACGAGCAGTACTTC. Translating it yields CASSLEAGAGRYEQYF. This chain uses TRBV11-2 with TRBJ2-7, with D perhaps matching TRBD1 (5 bases). Germline assignment: CDR1 SGHAT and CDR2 FQNNGV. Trimming removed 0 bases from V and 3 bases from J, with 15 bases in between. There are 16 residues in the CDR3.

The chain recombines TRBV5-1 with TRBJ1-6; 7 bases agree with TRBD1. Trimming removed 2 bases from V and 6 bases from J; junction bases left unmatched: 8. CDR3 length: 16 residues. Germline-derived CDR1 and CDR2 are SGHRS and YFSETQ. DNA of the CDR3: TGCGCCAGCAGCTTCGAACAGGGGAGCTCTAATTCACCCCTCCACTTT. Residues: CASSFEQGSSNSPLHF. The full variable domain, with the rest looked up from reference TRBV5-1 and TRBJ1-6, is KAGVTQTPRYLIKTRGQQVTLSCSPISGHRSVSWYQQTPGQGLQFLFEYFSETQRNKGNFPGRFSGRQFSNSRSEMNVSTLELGDSALYLCASSFEQGSSNSPLHFGNGTRLTVT.

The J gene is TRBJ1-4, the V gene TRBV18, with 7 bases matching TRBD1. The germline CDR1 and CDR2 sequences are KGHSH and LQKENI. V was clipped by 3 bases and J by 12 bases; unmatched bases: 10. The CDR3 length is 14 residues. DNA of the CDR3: TGTGCCAGCTCACCGGGACAGCCCTTCGGAGAACTGTTTTTT. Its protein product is CASSPGQPFGELFF.

CDR3 residues: CATSGQGASREQYF. The CDR3 nucleotides are TGTGCCACCTCTGGACAGGGGGCCTCCCGGGAGCAGTACTTC. This chain connects TRBV10-3 to TRBJ2-7, with 11 bases aligning to TRBD1. Germline CDR1 and CDR2: ENHRY and SYGVKD. The V gene end was trimmed by 10 bases and the J gene end by 7 bases; junction bases not matched to a gene: 12. The CDR3 has 14 amino acids.

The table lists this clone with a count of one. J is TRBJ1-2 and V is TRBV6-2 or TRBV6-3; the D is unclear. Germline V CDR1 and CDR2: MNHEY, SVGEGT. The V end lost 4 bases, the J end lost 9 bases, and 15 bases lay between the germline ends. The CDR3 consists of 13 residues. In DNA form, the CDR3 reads TGTGCCAGCAGTTCCCCGGCAGAGAGGCGCTACACCTTC. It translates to CASSSPAERRYTF.